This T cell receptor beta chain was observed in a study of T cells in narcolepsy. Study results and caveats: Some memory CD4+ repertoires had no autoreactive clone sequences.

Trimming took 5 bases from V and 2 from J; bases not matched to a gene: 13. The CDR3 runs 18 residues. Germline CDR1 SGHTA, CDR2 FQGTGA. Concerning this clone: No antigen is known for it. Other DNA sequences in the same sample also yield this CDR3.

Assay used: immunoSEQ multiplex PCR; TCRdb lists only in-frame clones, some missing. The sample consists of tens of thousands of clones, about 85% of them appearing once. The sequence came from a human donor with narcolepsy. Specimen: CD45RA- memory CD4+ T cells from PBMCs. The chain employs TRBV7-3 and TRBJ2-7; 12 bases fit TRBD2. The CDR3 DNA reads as TGTGCCAGCAGCCCCGGGACTAGCGGGCTCCCTCGACCCTACGAGCAGTACTTC. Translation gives CASSPGTSGLPRPYEQYF. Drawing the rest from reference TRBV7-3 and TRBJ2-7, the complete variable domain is GAGVSQTPSNKVTEKGKYVELRCDPISGHTALYWYRQSLGQGPEFLIYFQGTGAADDSGLPNDRFFAVRPEGSVSTLKIQRTERGDSAVYLCASSPGTSGLPRPYEQYFGPGTRLTVT.